Listed here are 16 T cell receptor beta chains from one sample, sequenced in a study of T-cell reconstitution after alpha-beta-depleted transplantation in children. Molecular barcoding with unique molecular identifiers was used for the TCRbeta library. TCRdb passed the PCR reads through MiXCR, listing each CDR3 protein once. This sample has 200,000 to 300,000 distinct CDR3 sequences, with about 12% found just once. Sequencing was performed on PBMCs from the stem cell graft donor, taken from the stem cell graft. The source of these receptors is a human donor who donated a stem cell graft to a child with acute lymphoblastic leukemia.

The CDR3 DNA reads as TGTGCCAGCAGTATTGGTGGAAACACCATATATTTT. It codes for CASSIGGNTIYF. The rearrangement uses TRBV12-3 or TRBV12-4 and TRBJ1-3; D not certain. Trimming removed 5 bases from V and 3 bases from J, with 5 bases in between. The length of the CDR3 is 12 residues.

This clonotype was counted at least ten times. The CDR3, as DNA: TGTGCCAGCAGCTCTCTAGACAGGGGAGAAACAGATACGCAGTATTTT. Its protein product is CASSSLDRGETDTQYF. V gene TRBV11-2 combines with J gene TRBJ2-3; TRBD1 matches at 8 bases. V trimming: 4 bases; J trimming: 3 bases; junction bases outside the gene matches: 9. Germline lookup yields CDR1 SGHAT and CDR2 FQNNGV. The CDR3 contains 16 residues. The full variable domain, rest sourced from reference TRBV11-2 and TRBJ2-3, is EAGVAQSPRYKIIEKRQSVAFWCNPISGHATLYWYQQILGQGPKLLIQFQNNGVVDDSQLPKDRFSAERLKGVDSTLKIQPAKLEDSAVYLCASSSLDRGETDTQYFGPGTRLTVL.

This chain connects TRBV10-3 to TRBJ2-1; 8 nucleotides agree with TRBD1. V shed 7 bases, J shed 6 bases, and the junction held 5 bases outside the gene matches. The CDR3 runs to 13 residues. In germline, CDR1 is ENHRY, CDR2 SYGVKD. In nucleotides, the CDR3 is TGTGCCATCACCGCGCAGGGGGCCAATGAGCAGTTCTTC. Amino acids: CAITAQGANEQFF.

On this clonotype itself: A read error may explain this, as a much larger clone is one base away. The chain couples TRBV18 to TRBJ1-1; no reliable D call. The ends were cut back, 3 bases at V and 4 bases at J, with 9 bases in the middle. The CDR3 has 13 residues. The V gene's germline CDR1 is KGHSH and CDR2 LQKENI. CDR3 protein: CASSPWLTTEAFF. For the CDR3, the DNA is TGTGCCAGCTCACCGTGGCTGACCACTGAAGCTTTCTTT.

This clonotype was observed at least ten times. The rearrangement uses TRBV6-2 or TRBV6-3 and TRBJ2-5, with D maybe TRBD1 (6 bases). Germline loops: CDR1 MNHEY, CDR2 SVGEGT. Trimming left V 2 bases short and J 1 base short, with 11 bases between. This CDR3 contains 15 residues. The chain's CDR3 is CASSYAGTLQETQYF. CDR3 sequence (DNA): TGTGCCAGCAGTTACGCCGGGACACTCCAAGAGACCCAGTACTTC.

There are many counts of this clonotype. This sequence joins TRBV3-1 and TRBJ1-1, with D unclear. The germline V and J ends were trimmed by 0 bases and 11 bases, with 13 bases remaining between them. This CDR3 region has 13 residues. Germline CDR1 LGHDT, CDR2 YNNKEL (reference sequence). For the CDR3, the DNA is TGTGCCAGCAGCCAAGAAGGACCTCCGTTTGCTTTCTTT. Translated, it gives CASSQEGPPFAFF.

About this clonotype: A much larger clone is a single base away; this may be a read error. The V gene is TRBV5-5, the J gene TRBJ2-1, with D perhaps being TRBD1 or TRBD2 (5 bases each). Looked up from germline, CDR1 is SGHKS and CDR2 is YYEKEE (reference sequence). This CDR3 region has 15 residues. In DNA form, the CDR3 reads TGTGCCGGCAGGCGCCGGGACCCATCTCCTTCGGAGCAGTTCTTC. Encoded protein: CAGRRRDPSPSEQFF.

The gene calls are TRBV29-1 and TRBJ1-1; D unclear. V was pared by 4 bases and J by 5 bases, with 14 bases between. CDR1 is SQVTM and CDR2 is ANQGSEA in the germline V gene. The CDR3 has 13 residues. This chain's CDR3 is CSVVSTLWTEAFF. CDR3 nucleotide sequence: TGCAGCGTTGTGTCCACCCTATGGACTGAAGCTTTCTTT.

J is TRBJ1-5 and V is TRBV12-3 or TRBV12-4; D is unclear. Deletions cut 6 bases from V and 3 bases from J, with 15 bases between. This CDR3 region has 15 residues. This chain's CDR3 is CASRLMDSNNQPQHF. CDR3 in DNA: TGTGCCAGCAGACTAATGGACTCTAACAATCAGCCCCAGCATTTT.

This clonotype was counted between two and nine times. The chain uses TRBV7-3 and TRBJ2-2; 12 bases agree with TRBD2. This CDR3 comprises 18 residues. V shed 5 bases and J 2 bases; nucleotides not matched to a gene: 9. Germline V gene data show CDR1 as SGHTA and CDR2 as FQGTGA. The chain's CDR3 is CASSLVTSGRPNTGELFF. The CDR3 DNA reads TGTGCCAGCAGCCTGGTAACTAGCGGGAGGCCCAACACCGGGGAGCTGTTTTTT. Filled out from reference TRBV7-3 and TRBJ2-2, the complete variable domain reads GAGVSQTPSNKVTEKGKYVELRCDPISGHTALYWYRQSLGQGPEFLIYFQGTGAADDSGLPNDRFFAVRPEGSVSTLKIQRTERGDSAVYLCASSLVTSGRPNTGELFFGEGSRLTVL.

This clonotype was counted at least ten times. This chain connects TRBV27 to TRBJ1-1; maybe TRBD1 (6 bases). V was pared by 4 bases and J by 7 bases, with 19 bases between. This CDR3 comprises 15 residues. The germline V gene encodes CDR1 MNHEY and CDR2 SMNVEV (reference sequence). CDR3 coding DNA: TGTGCCAGCAGTTCTCAGGGGAGTTTTGCGGGTGAAGCTTTCTTT. It codes for CASSSQGSFAGEAFF.

This clonotype showed up just a few times. The chain employs TRBV20-1 and TRBJ2-3; possibly TRBD2 for D (7 bases). Germline lookup yields CDR1 DFQATT and CDR2 SNEGSKA (reference sequence). Trimming took 5 bases from V and 1 from J, leaving 13 bases between them. The length of the CDR3 is 14 residues. CDR3 protein: CSASRGGGTDTQYF. For the CDR3, the DNA is TGCAGTGCTTCGAGGGGGGGAGGCACAGATACGCAGTATTTT.

In its sample, this clonotype was seen many times. The V and J genes are TRBV13 and TRBJ1-1, with D perhaps matching TRBD1 (5 bases). With 2 bases removed from V and 1 base from J, the gap between germline ends came to 11 bases. The CDR3 is 15 residues long. The V gene's germline CDR1 is PRHDT and CDR2 FYEKMQ (reference sequence). As DNA, the CDR3 is TGTGCCAGCAGCTTAAAGGGGATGGCGAACACTGAAGCTTTCTTT. As protein: CASSLKGMANTEAFF.

This clonotype was picked up many times. CDR3 amino acids: CAISDRDLRRNTGELFF. In DNA form, the CDR3 reads TGTGCCATCAGTGACCGCGATTTACGGCGGAACACCGGGGAGCTGTTTTTT. This chain uses TRBV10-3 with TRBJ2-2; D gene ambiguous. Trimming left V 3 bases short and J 1 base short, with 15 bases between. This CDR3 is built from 17 residues. CDR1 and CDR2 (germline): ENHRY, SYGVKD.

This clonotype was seen a handful of times. This chain uses TRBV27 with TRBJ2-1, with a possible D match to TRBD1 (6 bases). Trimming cost V 2 bases and J 7 bases, with 12 bases left between them. The CDR3 runs 14 residues. Germline V gene sequence: CDR1 MNHEY, CDR2 SMNVEV (reference sequence). This CDR3 is CASSLVAGANEQFF. The CDR3, as DNA: TGTGCCAGCAGTTTAGTGGCAGGGGCTAATGAGCAGTTCTTC.

This clonotype has at least ten counts. J is TRBJ1-2 and V is TRBV30; D possibly corresponds to TRBD1 (6 bases). Trimming removed 1 base at V and 5 bases at J, with 11 bases between. The CDR3 is 13 residues long. The germline gives CDR1 GTSNPN, CDR2 SVGIG (reference sequence). The chain's CDR3 is CAWSATGEYGYTF. In DNA, the CDR3 is TGTGCCTGGAGTGCGACAGGCGAATATGGCTACACCTTC.